Listed here are 23 T cell receptor beta chains from one sample, sequenced in a study of CD8 T cells in ankylosing spondylitis. TCRdb re-analysed the 5' RACE reads in MiXCR, keeping a single row per CDR3 protein. This table holds roughly 150,000 distinct CDR3 sequences, about 6.7% found once. The sequenced material came from blood, either unsorted or a sorted T cell fraction (not recorded which). The receptors were gathered from a female donor with ankylosing spondylitis or in good health (not recorded which).

This clonotype was counted only a few times. The rearrangement links TRBV29-1 to TRBJ1-5; 7 nucleotides match TRBD1. The CDR3 runs 13 residues. Looked up from germline, CDR1 is SQVTM and CDR2 is ANQGSEA. Trimming cost V 7 bases and J 4 bases; bases outside gene matches: 7. CDR3 residues: CSAKTGSNQPQHF. CDR3 DNA: TGCAGCGCCAAGACAGGGTCTAATCAGCCCCAGCATTTT.

This clonotype has ten or more counts. The rearrangement joins TRBV5-1 to TRBJ2-1; D gene ambiguous. V shed 0 bases and J shed 4 bases, with 8 bases lying between them. CDR1 SGHRS and CDR2 YFSETQ come from the germline V gene. The CDR3 covers 14 residues. CDR3 sequence: CASSLAPRYNEQFF. DNA of the CDR3: TGCGCCAGCAGCTTGGCCCCTCGTTACAATGAGCAGTTCTTC.

This clonotype was counted at least ten times. CDR3 amino acids: CASSWDSSGGSYNEQFF. The CDR3 bases are TGCGCCAGCAGCTGGGATTCCAGTGGGGGATCCTACAATGAGCAGTTCTTC. This chain links TRBV5-1 with TRBJ2-1; D may be TRBD1 or TRBD2 (5 bases each). V was clipped by 3 bases and J by 1 base, with 17 bases between them. The CDR3 totals 17 residues. CDR1 and CDR2 from the germline V gene are SGHRS and YFSETQ.

This clonotype was detected ten times or more. The chain employs TRBV7-6 and TRBJ1-1; no reliable D call. The ends were cut back, 5 bases at V and 0 bases at J, with 7 bases in the middle. The CDR3 is made up of 13 amino acids. Per germline, CDR1 SGHVS and CDR2 FNYEAQ. The CDR3 sequence is CASSTQVNTEAFF. The CDR3 coding sequence is TGTGCCAGCAGCACTCAGGTGAACACTGAAGCTTTCTTT.

This clonotype was seen repeatedly, ten times or more. J is TRBJ2-3 and V is TRBV6-5; 12 positions agree with TRBD2. This CDR3 is 17 amino acids long. The ends lost 4 bases at V and 2 bases at J; junction bases unmatched: 7. CDR1 and CDR2 from the germline V gene are MNHEY and SVGAGI. CDR3 amino acids: CASSSERLAGATDTQYF. The DNA of the CDR3 is TGTGCCAGCAGTTCCGAGCGACTAGCGGGGGCCACAGATACGCAGTATTTT.

This clonotype appeared many times. The genes are TRBV24-1 and TRBJ2-7; 8 nucleotides agree with TRBD1. The CDR3 length is 14 residues. The ends lost 3 bases at V and 3 bases at J; junction bases unmatched: 3. Germline-derived CDR1 and CDR2 are KGHDR and SFDVKD. The CDR3 sequence: CATSDPGTGYEQYF. The CDR3 nucleotides are TGTGCCACCAGTGATCCGGGGACAGGCTACGAGCAGTACTTC.

A note on this clonotype: A junction end diverges from the germline sequence, so it may reflect a read error. The chain's CDR3 is CCAREQGFGKRALGTEAFF. As DNA, the CDR3 is TGCTGTGCTAGAGAACAGGGTTTTGGGAAGCGAGCCCTGGGGACTGAAGCTTTCTTT. The chain employs TRBV20-1 and TRBJ1-1, with a weak D call TRBD1 (6 bases). CDR1 is DFQATT, CDR2 SNEGSKA, per germline (reference sequence). The CDR3 consists of 19 residues.

This CDR3 is CASSQGLLGAGTEAFF. The CDR3 DNA reads TGTGCCAGCAGCCAAGGTCTTCTGGGGGCGGGCACTGAAGCTTTCTTT. The V call is TRBV3-1, the J call TRBJ1-1; D is possibly TRBD1 (6 bases). CDR3 length equals 16 residues. Germline loops: CDR1 LGHDT, CDR2 YNNKEL (reference sequence). The V and J ends lost 1 base and 4 bases respectively, with 16 bases between them.

The rearrangement links TRBV5-2 to TRBJ2-7; TRBD2 is the table's D call, not checked against the DNA. TRBV5-2 is described as a pseudogene. CDR3 length: 13 amino acids. The CDR3 DNA reads as TGTGCCAGGGGCCCCAGGGGCTCCTACGAGCAGTACTTC. Its translation: CARGPRGSYEQYF.

The table lists this clonotype with many counts. This chain links TRBV27 with TRBJ1-2; TRBD1 might be the D (6 bases). V shed 6 bases and J shed 7 bases, with 18 bases lying between them. The length of the CDR3 is 14 residues. Germline V gene sequence: CDR1 MNHEY, CDR2 SMNVEV (reference sequence). CDR3 sequence (DNA): TGTGCCAGCAGCCGCGGGGGCGGATACTTTGGCTACACCTTC. Its translation: CASSRGGGYFGYTF.

This clonotype was found many times. The gene calls are TRBV28 and TRBJ1-1, with 12 bases lining up with TRBD1. Germline CDR1 is MDHEN and CDR2 is SYDVKM. The J segment lost 6 bases and the V segment lost 6 bases, leaving 5 bases of the junction unmatched. CDR3 length: 14 residues. The CDR3 DNA is TGTGCCAGCAGCGCTGGGACAGGGGGCGCTGAAGCTTTCTTT. This sequence encodes CASSAGTGGAEAFF.

This clonotype came up many times. This chain connects TRBV7-9 to TRBJ1-6; D is unclear. Germline V gene data show CDR1 as SEHNR and CDR2 as FQNEAQ (reference sequence). The CDR3 spans 15 residues. Between the trimmed V and J ends, which lost 0 bases and 7 bases, there was a span of 10 bases. This CDR3 reads CASSLASGINSPLHF. CDR3 nucleotide sequence: TGTGCCAGCAGCTTAGCGTCCGGGATAAATTCACCCCTCCACTTT.

This clonotype was observed many times. This chain joins TRBV6-1 and TRBJ1-5, with TRBD1 identical over 7 bases. Germline V CDR1 and CDR2: MNHNS, SASEGT. This CDR3 contains 15 residues. The junction had 11 bases not matched to a gene; V was cut back by 5 bases and J by 7 bases. CDR3 sequence reads: CASSKTGTAYQPQHF. CDR3 coding DNA: TGTGCCAGCAGTAAGACCGGGACAGCTTACCAGCCCCAGCATTTT.

This clonotype occurred many times. CDR3 sequence reads: CSARENTEAFF. The CDR3 DNA is TGCAGTGCTAGGGAGAACACTGAAGCTTTCTTT. V is TRBV20-1 and J is TRBJ1-1, with unresolved D. Trimming cost V 3 bases and J 1 base, with 3 bases left between them. Germline V gives CDR1 DFQATT, CDR2 SNEGSKA (reference sequence). The CDR3 extends over 11 amino acids.

This clonotype was counted between two and nine times. The chain recombines TRBV7-9 with TRBJ1-4; 7 bases align to TRBD1. CDR3 length equals 14 residues. The V segment lost 5 bases and the J segment 8 bases; nucleotides outside the gene matches: 8. Per the germline V gene, CDR1 is SEHNR and CDR2 is FQNEAQ (reference sequence). The CDR3 protein is CASSRSPTGEKLFF. The CDR3 bases are TGTGCCAGCAGCAGGTCCCCGACAGGGGAAAAACTGTTTTTT.

The chain uses TRBV3-1 and TRBJ2-1; 7 nucleotides match TRBD2. The CDR3 length is 17 residues. J lost 1 base, V lost 4 bases, and 10 bases had no gene match. Germline V gives CDR1 LGHDT, CDR2 YNNKEL (reference sequence). This CDR3 reads CASSPRIAGTSYNEQFF. DNA for the CDR3: TGTGCCAGCAGCCCCCGAATAGCGGGTACTTCCTACAATGAGCAGTTCTTC.

This clonotype has ten or more counts. The chain couples TRBV5-1 to TRBJ1-1, with 10 positions matching TRBD1. The germline V gene has CDR1 SGHRS and CDR2 YFSETQ. The CDR3 is made up of 14 amino acids. J was trimmed by 7 bases and V by 4 bases; bases with no gene match: 7. The CDR3 here is CASSGTGQGYEAFF. CDR3 nucleotides: TGCGCCAGCAGCGGAACGGGACAGGGGTATGAAGCTTTCTTT.

This clonotype was observed at least ten times. This chain links TRBV20-1 with TRBJ1-1; D uncertain. The V gene's germline CDR1 is DFQATT and CDR2 SNEGSKA (reference sequence). This CDR3 contains 14 residues. The ends were cut back, 1 base at V and 4 bases at J, with 13 bases in the middle. The CDR3 nucleotides read TGCAGTGCTAGAGTTTTGAAGGAGATCACTGAAGCTTTCTTT. Protein sequence: CSARVLKEITEAFF.

This clonotype has a count of ten or more. V gene TRBV15 combines with J gene TRBJ2-3; unclear D gene. The ends were cut back, 3 bases at V and 0 bases at J, with 16 bases in the middle. Germline loops: CDR1 LNHNV, CDR2 YYDKDF (reference sequence). The CDR3 covers 17 residues. In DNA form, the CDR3 reads TGTGCCACCAGCAGTGTTGACTTGAAAATTAGCACAGATACGCAGTATTTT. Protein: CATSSVDLKISTDTQYF.

This clonotype was observed many times. This rearrangement joins TRBV6-5 to TRBJ2-7; maybe TRBD1 (5 bases). CDR3 size: 16 residues. V was trimmed by 2 bases and J by 1 base, leaving 15 bases between them. Germline V CDR1 and CDR2: MNHEY, SVGAGI. The CDR3 protein is CASSYPLGLPSYEQYF. The CDR3 region has the DNA TGTGCCAGCAGTTACCCGCTGGGGCTGCCATCCTACGAGCAGTACTTC.

This clonotype was seen ten or more times. The gene calls are TRBV5-1 and TRBJ2-2; the D gene is possibly TRBD1 (5 bases). Germline values: CDR1 SGHRS, CDR2 YFSETQ. This CDR3 is built from 14 residues. The V and J ends lost 6 bases and 6 bases respectively, with 15 bases between them. The CDR3 nucleotides are TGCGCCAGCAAATGGGGCGCATCCGCCGGGGAGCTGTTTTTT. It specifies CASKWGASAGELFF.

This clonotype was counted at least ten times. The J gene is TRBJ2-5, the V gene TRBV3-1, with D unresolved. The CDR3 covers 13 residues. The germline V and J ends were trimmed by 8 bases and 4 bases, with 14 bases remaining between them. The germline V gene encodes CDR1 LGHDT and CDR2 YNNKEL (reference sequence). The CDR3 here is CASLSPERETQYF. Here the CDR3 DNA reads TGTGCCAGCCTTTCACCAGAAAGAGAGACCCAGTACTTC.

The chain is built from TRBV20-1 and TRBJ1-1; TRBD1 matches at 11 bases. V dropped 6 bases and J dropped 3; count of bases not matched to a gene: 6. The CDR3 contains 14 residues. Germline V gene data show CDR1 as DFQATT and CDR2 as SNEGSKA (reference sequence). CDR3 amino acids: CSAQDRGPDTEAFF. The CDR3 nucleotides are TGCAGTGCACAGGACAGGGGGCCCGACACTGAAGCTTTCTTT.